These 12 T cell receptor beta chains originate from one sample sequenced in a study of shared clonotypes between healthy human individuals. The repertoire was sequenced with immunoSEQ multiplex PCR; TCRdb's copy has only in-frame clones and lacks some. The sample has over a million clones, 70% to 80% seen once. The sample comprised memory CD4+ T cells from PBMCs. Subset: CD45RA-negative fraction. The receptors were sampled from a man younger than 35 in good health. Some clones in this sample may be carry-over from other donors' samples.

As DNA, the CDR3 is TGTGCCAGCAGTTTGGGGGGGTACACAGATACGCAGTATTTT. This translates into CASSLGGYTDTQYF. The genes are TRBV28 and TRBJ2-3, with TRBD2 matching 7 bases. The length of the CDR3 is 14 residues. V was pared by 3 bases and J by 2 bases, with 2 bases of the junction left unmatched. Germline V lookup: CDR1 MDHEN, CDR2 SYDVKM.

The V gene is TRBV5-1, the J gene TRBJ2-7; D unresolved. In germline, CDR1 is SGHRS, CDR2 YFSETQ. Deletions cut 4 bases from V and 3 bases from J, with 14 bases between. This CDR3 has 14 amino acids. As DNA, the CDR3 is TGCGCCAGCAGCGGCACTGGGTCCAACTACGAGCAGTACTTC. It yields the protein CASSGTGSNYEQYF.

Concerning this clone: A read error is the likely source, as a far larger clone sits one nucleotide away. At the DNA level, this CDR3 is encoded by other sequences in the same sample as well. V usage is TRBV29-1 and J usage is TRBJ2-3, with D possibly being TRBD2 (6 bases). CDR1 is SQVTM and CDR2 is ANQGSEA in the germline V gene. The CDR3 has 16 residues. V gave up 6 bases and J gave up 1 base, with 20 bases separating them. CDR3 sequence: CSVEGTARAGTDTQYF. CDR3 bases: TGCAGCGTGGAGGGAACGGCGAGGGCTGGCACAGATACGCAGTATTTT.

This chain links TRBV4-1 with TRBJ2-5, with 7 bases matching TRBD1. Germline CDR1 is MGHRA and CDR2 is YSYEKL. The CDR3 is made up of 15 amino acids. Trimming removed 3 bases from V and 2 bases from J; junction bases left unmatched: 6. CDR3 nucleotide sequence: TGCGCCAGCAGCCACCTTGGACAGGAGCAAGAGACCCAGTACTTC. Protein: CASSHLGQEQETQYF.

This clone was seen only a few times. The chain combines TRBV28 with TRBJ2-7; the D gene is possibly TRBD2 (5 bases). The V end was cut by 8 bases, the J end by 7 bases, with 18 bases between. The CDR3 contains 13 residues. The V gene's germline CDR1 is MDHEN and CDR2 SYDVKM. Here the CDR3 reads CASQTRVEEEQYF. CDR3 bases: TGTGCCAGCCAGACGCGGGTAGAGGAAGAGCAGTACTTC.

J is TRBJ2-7 and V is TRBV29-1, with D hard to call. The ends were cut back, 4 bases at V and 3 bases at J, with 7 bases in the middle. Looked up from germline, CDR1 is SQVTM and CDR2 is ANQGSEA. The CDR3 length is 11 residues. The CDR3 DNA reads as TGCAGCGTTGGGGAAATCTACGAGCAGTACTTC. As protein: CSVGEIYEQYF.

This clone was recorded once. The chain joins TRBV5-1 to TRBJ1-1, with D perhaps TRBD1 (6 bases). Germline V gene data show CDR1 as SGHRS and CDR2 as YFSETQ. The CDR3 extends over 17 amino acids. Between the trimmed V and J ends, which lost 3 bases and 1 base, there was a span of 19 bases. CDR3 sequence (DNA): TGCGCCAGCAGCTCAGGCCGAAGTCGGGGGGCGAACACTGAAGCTTTCTTT. Its protein is CASSSGRSRGANTEAFF.

J is TRBJ1-5 and V is TRBV21-1. TRBV21-1 is an annotated pseudogene. The CDR3 runs 16 residues. CDR3 in amino acids: CASAAGKQYSNQPQHF. As DNA, the CDR3 is TGTGCCAGCGCAGCGGGTAAACAGTATAGCAATCAGCCCCAGCATTTT.

The V gene is TRBV27, the J gene TRBJ2-3; either TRBD1 or TRBD2 may fit D (6 bases each). With 6 bases removed from V and 0 bases from J, the gap between germline ends came to 10 bases. Germline V gene lookup returns CDR1 MNHEY and CDR2 SMNVEV (reference sequence). The CDR3 loop spans 14 amino acids. This CDR3 reads CASRGGTSTDTQYF. CDR3 in DNA: TGTGCCAGCAGAGGGGGGACTAGCACAGATACGCAGTATTTT.

CDR3 sequence reads: CASSSQGADEKLFF. The CDR3 coding sequence is TGTGCCAGCAGTTCACAGGGGGCCGACGAAAAACTGTTTTTT. This chain uses TRBV2 with TRBJ1-4, with TRBD1 matching 9 bases. With 5 bases clipped from V and 8 bases from J, the junction kept 6 bases outside the gene matches. CDR1 is SNHLY, CDR2 FYNNEI, per germline. CDR3 length: 14 residues.

The chain is built from TRBV9 and TRBJ1-2, with D unclear. The CDR3 totals 15 residues. The V gene lost 0 bases and the J gene lost 4 bases, with 13 bases spanning the gap. Germline CDR1 reads SGDLS; CDR2 reads YYNGEE. CDR3 in DNA: TGTGCCAGCAGCGTAGGAATAGGGCCCGCCTATGGCTACACCTTC. This gives the protein CASSVGIGPAYGYTF.

This rearrangement joins TRBV4-2 to TRBJ2-7; D assignment may be TRBD1 or TRBD2 (5 bases each). Germline V lookup: CDR1 LGHNA, CDR2 YNFKEQ. The CDR3 is 16 amino acids. Trimming stripped 4 bases from V and 0 bases from J, with 16 bases between. CDR3 in amino acids: CASSRGVASSSYEQYF. The DNA for the CDR3 is TGTGCCAGCAGCCGAGGGGTGGCCTCGAGCTCCTACGAGCAGTACTTC.